The clone carrying this T cell receptor (beta chain) was counted once. Its antigen is as yet unknown. The V end was cut by 1 base, the J end by 3 bases, with 10 bases between. The length of the CDR3 is 14 residues. Germline V lookup: CDR1 SGHDN, CDR2 FVKESK. The data were produced by immunoSEQ multiplex PCR, yet TCRdb's version contains in-frame clones alone and is incomplete. The sample holds 100,000 to 150,000 clones, approximately 90% seen once. The data belong to a study of cytomegalovirus exposure and HLA in healthy donors. Whole-study results and caveats: Specificity of a few CMV-associated chains for CMV antigens was verified in vitro.

The source of this sequence is a woman in her late teens or twenties in good health and CMV-seronegative. The specimen sequenced was PBMCs. The chain recombines TRBV14 with TRBJ2-7; D is undetermined. CDR3 DNA sequence: TGTGCCAGCAGCCAAGTGCAGACAAACTACGAGCAGTACTTC. Translated, it gives CASSQVQTNYEQYF.